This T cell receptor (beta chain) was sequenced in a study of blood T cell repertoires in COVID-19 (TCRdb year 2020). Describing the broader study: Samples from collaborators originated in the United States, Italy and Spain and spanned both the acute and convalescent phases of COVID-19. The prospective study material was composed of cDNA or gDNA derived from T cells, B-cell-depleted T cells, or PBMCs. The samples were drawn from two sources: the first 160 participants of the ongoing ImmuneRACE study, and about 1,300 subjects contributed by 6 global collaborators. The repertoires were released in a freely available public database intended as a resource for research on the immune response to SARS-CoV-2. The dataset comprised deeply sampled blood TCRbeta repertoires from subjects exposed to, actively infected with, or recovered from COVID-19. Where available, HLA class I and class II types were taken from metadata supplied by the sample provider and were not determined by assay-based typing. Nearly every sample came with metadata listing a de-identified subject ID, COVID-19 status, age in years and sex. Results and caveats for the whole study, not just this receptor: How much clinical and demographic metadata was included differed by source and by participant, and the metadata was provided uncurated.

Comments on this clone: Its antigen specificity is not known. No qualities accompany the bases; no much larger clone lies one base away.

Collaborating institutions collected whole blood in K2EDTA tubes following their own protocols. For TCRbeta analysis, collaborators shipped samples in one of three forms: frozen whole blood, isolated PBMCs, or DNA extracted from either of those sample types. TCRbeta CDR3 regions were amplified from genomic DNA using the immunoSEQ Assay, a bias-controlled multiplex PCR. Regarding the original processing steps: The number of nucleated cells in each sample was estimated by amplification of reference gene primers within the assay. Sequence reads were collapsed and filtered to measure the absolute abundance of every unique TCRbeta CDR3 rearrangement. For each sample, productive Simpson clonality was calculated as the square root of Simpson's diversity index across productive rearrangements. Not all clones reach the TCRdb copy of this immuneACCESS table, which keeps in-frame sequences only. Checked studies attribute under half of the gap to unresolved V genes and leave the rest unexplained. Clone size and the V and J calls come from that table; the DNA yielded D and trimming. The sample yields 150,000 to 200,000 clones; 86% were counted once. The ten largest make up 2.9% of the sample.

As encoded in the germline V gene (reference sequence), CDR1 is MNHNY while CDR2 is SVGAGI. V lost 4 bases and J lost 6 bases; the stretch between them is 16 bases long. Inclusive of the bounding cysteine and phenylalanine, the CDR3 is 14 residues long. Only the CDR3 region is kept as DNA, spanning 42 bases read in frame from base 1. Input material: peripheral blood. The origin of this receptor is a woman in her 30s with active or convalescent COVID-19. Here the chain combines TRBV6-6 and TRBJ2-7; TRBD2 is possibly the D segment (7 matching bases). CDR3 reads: CASSSSWGGGEQYF. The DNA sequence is TGTGCCAGCAGTTCCTCGTGGGGGGGCGGCGAGCAGTACTTC.